Each of the 13 T cell receptor beta chains below was sequenced from the same sample in a study of CD8 T cells in ankylosing spondylitis. TCRdb called the 5' RACE reads again in MiXCR, with one record for every CDR3 protein. The sample lists under 300,000 distinct CDR3 sequences, 15% to 20% seen once, with about a third in the top ten. The sample comprised blood, either unsorted or a sorted T cell fraction (not recorded which). The receptors originated from a male donor with ankylosing spondylitis or in good health (not recorded which).

This clonotype was counted a few times. The J gene is TRBJ2-1, the V gene TRBV9, with 8 bases that match TRBD1. J lost 2 bases, V lost 0 bases, and 1 base had no gene match. This CDR3 comprises 15 residues. The germline V gene has CDR1 SGDLS and CDR2 YYNGEE. Written as DNA, the CDR3 is TGTGCCAGCAGCGTAGGGGACAGGACCTACAATGAGCAGTTCTTC. Translated: CASSVGDRTYNEQFF.

The chain is built from TRBV10-3 and TRBJ2-7; weak D call: TRBD1 (5 bases). Trimming cost V 4 bases and J 0 bases, with 7 bases left between them. This CDR3 is 13 amino acids long. The germline gives CDR1 ENHRY, CDR2 SYGVKD. The CDR3 loop is CAISVDNSYEQYF. CDR3 coding DNA: TGTGCCATCAGTGTGGACAACTCCTACGAGCAGTACTTC.

This clonotype has more than one count but fewer than ten. The genes are TRBV13 and TRBJ2-4; 7 bases line up with TRBD2. From germline, CDR1 is PRHDT and CDR2 FYEKMQ (reference sequence). CDR3 size: 15 residues. V shed 5 bases, J shed 0 bases, and the junction held 4 bases outside the gene matches. As DNA, the CDR3 is TGTGCCAGCAGCGGGAGGGATGTAGCCAAAAACATTCAGTACTTC. Translated: CASSGRDVAKNIQYF.

This clonotype was counted between two and nine times. V usage is TRBV5-1 and J usage is TRBJ2-7, with unresolved D. Trimming shortened V by 0 bases and J by 5 bases, and 18 bases separated the two germline ends. Per germline, CDR1 SGHRS and CDR2 YFSETQ. The CDR3 spans 16 residues. The CDR3 protein is CASSLDIWTETHEQYF. Written as DNA, the CDR3 is TGCGCCAGCAGCTTGGACATATGGACGGAGACTCACGAGCAGTACTTC.

The V and J genes are TRBV4-3 and TRBJ1-1; 10 bases match TRBD1. Germline V CDR1 and CDR2: LGHNA, YSLEER. CDR3 length: 15 residues. J gave up 3 bases and V 1 base, and 2 bases lay outside the gene matches. CDR3 bases: TGCGCCAGCAGCCAAGGGACAGGGGGGGACACTGAAGCTTTCTTT. Amino acids: CASSQGTGGDTEAFF.

In this sample, this clonotype turned up a few times. The chain carries TRBV12-3 or TRBV12-4 and TRBJ2-5; 8 bases agree with TRBD1. This CDR3 has 17 amino acids. Trimming cost V 6 bases and J 5 bases; bases outside gene matches: 17. CDR3 sequence (DNA): TGTGCCAGCAGACGACTAGGACAGGGATATGGTGGGGAGACCCAGTACTTC. Its protein is CASRRLGQGYGGETQYF.

This clonotype came up a few times. This chain connects TRBV3-1 to TRBJ2-5, with 9 bases identical to TRBD2. This CDR3 contains 19 residues. J was trimmed by 5 bases and V by 2 bases; bases with no gene match: 18. The germline gives CDR1 LGHDT, CDR2 YNNKEL (reference sequence). The CDR3 DNA sequence: TGTGCCAGCAGCCAACTTGGGACTAGCTCATTGGGTATTAGTGAGACCCAGTACTTC. Protein: CASSQLGTSSLGISETQYF.

This clonotype was recorded at least ten times. The chain couples TRBV12-3 or TRBV12-4 to TRBJ1-1; D unresolved. The germline V and J ends were trimmed by 5 bases and 4 bases, with 14 bases remaining between them. This CDR3 has 14 residues. CDR3: CASSRGNGITEAFF. The DNA of the CDR3 is TGTGCCAGCAGTCGGGGAAACGGTATCACTGAAGCTTTCTTT.

This clonotype was seen just once. The V gene is TRBV4-3, the J gene TRBJ2-2; D uncertain. Looked up from germline, CDR1 is LGHNA and CDR2 is YSLEER. V was pared by 2 bases and J by 6 bases, with 22 bases between. CDR3 length equals 18 residues. Here the CDR3 reads CASSQTVVTFRAAGELFF. The DNA of the CDR3 is TGCGCCAGCAGCCAAACGGTTGTGACTTTTAGGGCCGCCGGGGAGCTGTTTTTT.

In its sample, this clonotype was seen a few times. The chain uses TRBV14 and TRBJ2-1; the match to TRBD2 covers 9 bases. Germline CDR1 is SGHDN and CDR2 is FVKESK. CDR3 length: 15 amino acids. V lost 1 base and J lost 11; bases outside the gene matches: 9. Here the CDR3 reads CASSQGLAAPTQQFF. The CDR3 coding sequence is TGTGCCAGCAGCCAAGGACTAGCGGCCCCCACCCAGCAGTTCTTC.

The chain has TRBV15 and TRBJ2-1; 10 bases map to TRBD2. Germline V gene data show CDR1 as LNHNV and CDR2 as YYDKDF (reference sequence). This CDR3 region has 20 residues. The V segment lost 5 bases and the J segment 7 bases; nucleotides outside the gene matches: 23. CDR3 sequence (DNA): TGTGCCACCAGCTCCACGCTATACCCGAAAAGGACTAGCGGATATAATGAGCAGTTCTTC. Its translation: CATSSTLYPKRTSGYNEQFF.

This clonotype turned up a few times. CDR3 nucleotide sequence: TGCGCCAGCAGCTGGACTAGCGGGAGTAGGAATGAGCAGTTCTTC. Protein product: CASSWTSGSRNEQFF. The rearrangement joins TRBV5-1 to TRBJ2-1; 13 nucleotides line up with TRBD2. The CDR3 runs to 15 residues. V lost 3 bases to trimming and J lost 7 bases; unmatched junction nucleotides: 4. The V gene's germline CDR1 is SGHRS and CDR2 YFSETQ.

This chain joins TRBV24-1 and TRBJ2-7, with D possibly called TRBD1 or TRBD2 (5 bases each). The CDR3 runs to 13 residues. Germline-derived CDR1 and CDR2 are KGHDR and SFDVKD. The V end was cut by 5 bases, the J end by 3 bases, with 10 bases between. The CDR3 is CATSGGDGYEQYF. The DNA for the CDR3 is TGTGCCACCAGTGGTGGGGACGGCTACGAGCAGTACTTC.